This TCR beta chain was identified during a study of CD8+ T cells in alopecia areata. Concerning this clone itself: Distinct nucleotide sequences in the sample also encode this CDR3.

RNA was extracted and reverse transcribed into cDNA as the sequencing template. Profiling relied on immunoSEQ multiplex PCR, and the TCRdb table lists in-frame clones only, not all of them. The sample records more than 95,000 clones, less than 50% being singletons. V lost 1 base and J lost 3, with 7 bases in between. This CDR3 contains 13 residues. The germline gives CDR1 MGHRA, CDR2 YSYEKL. The TCR was taken from a human donor with alopecia areata. Sequenced input: NKG2D-low CD8+ T cells sorted from blood. This chain links TRBV4-1 with TRBJ2-7; D gene ambiguous. Here the CDR3 reads CASSQVGSYEQYF. As DNA, the CDR3 is TGCGCCAGCAGCCAAGTAGGCAGCTACGAGCAGTACTTC.